This TCR beta chain was recorded in a study of neurological immune-mediated disorders. Time point in this sample: longitudinal time-point 3. This CDR3 comprises 15 residues. Germline V gene lookup returns CDR1 SGHVS and CDR2 FNYEAQ. V was trimmed by 1 base and J by 3 bases, leaving 12 bases between them. This clonotype was recorded at least ten times. In each sequencing run, over 160 million TCR-beta sequences were generated from 15-18 subjects. MiXCR was run by TCRdb on the 5' RACE reads, yielding one entry per CDR3 protein. The sample includes fewer than 55,000 distinct CDR3 sequences, about 12% of them seen just once.

The chain uses TRBV7-6 and TRBJ2-5; D may match TRBD1 or TRBD2 (5 bases each). This receptor was identified in a male donor with HTLV-1-associated myelopathy (HAM/TSP). The sample consisted of PBMCs. The CDR3 DNA reads TGTGCCAGCAGCTTAGACATCGAGGGGAAAGAGACCCAGTACTTC. It encodes CASSLDIEGKETQYF.